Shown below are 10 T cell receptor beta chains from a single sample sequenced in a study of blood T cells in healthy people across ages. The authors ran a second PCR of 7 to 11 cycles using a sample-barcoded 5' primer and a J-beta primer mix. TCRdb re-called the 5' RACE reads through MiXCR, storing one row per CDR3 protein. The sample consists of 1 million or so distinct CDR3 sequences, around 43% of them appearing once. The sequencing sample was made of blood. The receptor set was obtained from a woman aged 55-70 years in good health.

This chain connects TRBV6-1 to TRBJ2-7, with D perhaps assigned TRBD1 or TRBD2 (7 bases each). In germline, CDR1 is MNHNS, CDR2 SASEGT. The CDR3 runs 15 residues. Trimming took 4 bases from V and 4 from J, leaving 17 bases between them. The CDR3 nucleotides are TGTGCCAGCAGTGGACAGGGAGGGCCGGCTTACGAGCAGTACTTC. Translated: CASSGQGGPAYEQYF.

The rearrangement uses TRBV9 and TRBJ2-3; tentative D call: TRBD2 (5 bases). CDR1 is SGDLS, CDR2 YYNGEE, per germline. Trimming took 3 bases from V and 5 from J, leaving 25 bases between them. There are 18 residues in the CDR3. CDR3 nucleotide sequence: TGTGCCAGCAGCGGCGCCCCTGTTGATCCGGGGATAGGAGATACGCAGTATTTT. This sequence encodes CASSGAPVDPGIGDTQYF.

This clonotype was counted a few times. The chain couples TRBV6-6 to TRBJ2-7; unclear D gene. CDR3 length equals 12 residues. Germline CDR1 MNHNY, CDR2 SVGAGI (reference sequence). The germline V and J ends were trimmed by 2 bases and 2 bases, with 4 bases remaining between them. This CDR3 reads CASSYVAYEQYF. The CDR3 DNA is TGTGCCAGCAGTTACGTGGCCTACGAGCAGTACTTC.

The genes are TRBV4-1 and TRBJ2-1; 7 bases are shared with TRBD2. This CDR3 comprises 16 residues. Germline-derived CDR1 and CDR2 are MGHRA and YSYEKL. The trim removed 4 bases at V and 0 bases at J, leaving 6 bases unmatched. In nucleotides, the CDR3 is TGCGCCAGCAGCCCTCTGCGGACTAGCTCCTACAATGAGCAGTTCTTC. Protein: CASSPLRTSSYNEQFF.

CDR3 nucleotides: TGTGCCAGCAGTTTCAACTACGCGGGGTGGAGGTTCTTC. Translated: CASSFNYAGWRFF. This chain connects TRBV12-3 or TRBV12-4 to TRBJ2-1, with a possible D match to TRBD2 (6 bases). The CDR3 extends over 13 amino acids. The V gene lost 3 bases and the J gene lost 15 bases, with 18 bases spanning the gap.

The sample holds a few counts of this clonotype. CDR3 amino acids: CASSSRQGTDNEQFF. For the CDR3, the DNA is TGTGCCAGCAGCTCCAGACAGGGGACGGACAATGAGCAGTTCTTC. The chain uses TRBV4-2 and TRBJ2-1; 8 bases fit TRBD1. CDR1 and CDR2 (germline): LGHNA, YNFKEQ. The J segment lost 5 bases and the V segment lost 5 bases, leaving 8 bases of the junction unmatched. The CDR3 extends over 15 amino acids.

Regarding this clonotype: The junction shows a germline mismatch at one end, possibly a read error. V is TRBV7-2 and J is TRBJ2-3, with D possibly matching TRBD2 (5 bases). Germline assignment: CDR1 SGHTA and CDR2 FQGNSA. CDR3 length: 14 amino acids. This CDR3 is CASSPVGSTDTRYF. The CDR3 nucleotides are TGTGCCAGCAGCCCGGTGGGGAGCACAGATACGCGGTATTTT.

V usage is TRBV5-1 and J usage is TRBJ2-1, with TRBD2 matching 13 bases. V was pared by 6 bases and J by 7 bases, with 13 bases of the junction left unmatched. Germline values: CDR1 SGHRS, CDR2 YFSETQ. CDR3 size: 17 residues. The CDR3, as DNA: TGCGCCAGCAAATCGGTGCCGGGACTAGCGGGACTAAATGAGCAGTTCTTC. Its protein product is CASKSVPGLAGLNEQFF.

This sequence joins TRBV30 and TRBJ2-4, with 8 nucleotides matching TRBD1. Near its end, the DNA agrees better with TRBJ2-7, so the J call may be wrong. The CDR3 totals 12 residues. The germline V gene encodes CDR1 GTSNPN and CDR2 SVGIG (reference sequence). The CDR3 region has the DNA TGTGCCTGGGACACAGGGGGCTACGAGCAGTACTTC. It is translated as CAWDTGGYEQYF.

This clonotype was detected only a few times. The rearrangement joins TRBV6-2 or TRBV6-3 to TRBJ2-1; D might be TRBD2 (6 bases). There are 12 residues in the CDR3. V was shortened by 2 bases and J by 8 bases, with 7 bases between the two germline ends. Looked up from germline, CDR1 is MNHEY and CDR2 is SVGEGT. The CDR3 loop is CASSYPGDEQFF. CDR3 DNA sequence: TGTGCCAGCAGTTACCCGGGGGATGAGCAGTTCTTC.